Following are 8 T cell receptor beta chains from one sample sequenced in a study of cytomegalovirus exposure and HLA in healthy donors (dated by TCRdb to the late 2010s). Receptor libraries were prepared by the immunoSEQ multiplex PCR assay. For the multiplex PCR, a mixture combining 60 forward primers for TCR Vbeta segments and 13 reverse primers for TCR Jbeta segments was used. TCRdb re-hosts the immuneACCESS table, in-frame sequences only. Its copies lack some clones; in the studies checked, an unresolved V gene accounts for under half of them, and the cause for the rest is not known. Within this sample are about 120,000 clones, with approximately 80% of them counted one time only. The ten top clones hold around 5.8% of the sample. The sample taken for sequencing was PBMCs. These receptors came from a man between 18 and 29 years old in good health and CMV-seropositive.

CDR3 region: CASSLAGGQDYGYTF. The CDR3 nucleotides read TGCGCCAGCAGCTTGGCCGGGGGACAGGACTATGGCTACACCTTC. The rearrangement joins TRBV5-1 to TRBJ1-2; 8 nucleotides align to TRBD1. J gave up 3 bases and V 0 bases, and 4 bases lay outside the gene matches. Germline V gene sequence: CDR1 SGHRS, CDR2 YFSETQ. CDR3 length: 15 residues.

The chain employs TRBV9 and TRBJ1-1; 10 bases are a match to TRBD1. Germline V lookup: CDR1 SGDLS, CDR2 YYNGEE. V lost 3 bases and J lost 3; bases outside the gene matches: 5. This CDR3 contains 15 residues. The CDR3 nucleotides are TGTGCCAGCAGCGCAACCGGACAGGGGGACACTGAAGCTTTCTTT. Translation: CASSATGQGDTEAFF. Full variable domain (outside the CDR3, taken from reference TRBV9 and TRBJ1-1): DSGVTQTPKHLITATGQRVTLRCSPRSGDLSVYWYQQSLDQGLQFLIQYYNGEERAKGNILERFSAQQFPDLHSELNLSSLELGDSALYFCASSATGQGDTEAFFGQGTRLTVV.

The chain is built from TRBV7-2 and TRBJ2-5; the match to TRBD2 covers 7 bases. CDR3 length equals 13 residues. V trimming: 3 bases; J trimming: 5 bases; junction bases outside the gene matches: 3. The V gene's germline CDR1 is SGHTA and CDR2 FQGNSA. CDR3: CASSFAGAETQYF. CDR3 DNA sequence: TGTGCCAGCAGCTTTGCGGGAGCGGAGACCCAGTACTTC.

The J gene is TRBJ1-1, the V gene TRBV28; no definite D call. V lost 8 bases, J lost 2 bases, and 9 bases lay in between. This CDR3 has 12 residues. CDR1 MDHEN and CDR2 SYDVKM come from the germline V gene. The CDR3 DNA reads as TGTGCCAGCCGAATTACAAACACTGAAGCTTTCTTT. This codes for CASRITNTEAFF.

The chain has TRBV5-1 and TRBJ2-7, with 10 positions matching TRBD2. Germline values: CDR1 SGHRS, CDR2 YFSETQ. The CDR3 extends over 15 amino acids. V gave up 4 bases and J gave up 3 bases; unmatched junction bases: 7. Written as DNA, the CDR3 is TGCGCCAGCAGCATTCTAGCGGGAGTTCGCTACGAGCAGTACTTC. This codes for CASSILAGVRYEQYF. The whole variable domain, filled in from reference TRBV5-1 and TRBJ2-7, reads KAGVTQTPRYLIKTRGQQVTLSCSPISGHRSVSWYQQTPGQGLQFLFEYFSETQRNKGNFPGRFSGRQFSNSRSEMNVSTLELGDSALYLCASSILAGVRYEQYFGPGTRLTVT.

This chain joins TRBV7-2 and TRBJ1-3; D remains unclear. V was shortened by 1 base and J by 0 bases, with 16 bases between the two germline ends. The CDR3 is made up of 18 amino acids. Germline V lookup: CDR1 SGHTA, CDR2 FQGNSA. CDR3 sequence: CASSLDDLGLTSGNTIYF. CDR3 coding DNA: TGTGCCAGCAGCTTAGACGATCTGGGCCTCACCTCTGGAAACACCATATATTTT.

The chain carries TRBV27 and TRBJ2-3; weak D call: TRBD2 (6 bases). Trimming stripped 5 bases from V and 14 bases from J, with 23 bases between. Germline CDR1 is MNHEY and CDR2 is SMNVEV (reference sequence). The CDR3 consists of 14 residues. The CDR3 sequence is CASSTLGPLGLVYF. The CDR3 DNA sequence: TGTGCCAGCAGTACCCTCGGACCGCTGGGACTGGTGTATTTT.

This clone was observed a handful of times. V usage is TRBV7-9 and J usage is TRBJ1-1; D is unclear. Germline V gene data show CDR1 as SEHNR and CDR2 as FQNEAQ (reference sequence). The germline V and J ends were trimmed by 3 bases and 4 bases, with 12 bases remaining between them. CDR3 length: 14 amino acids. CDR3 sequence reads: CASSFRGIGTEAFF. The CDR3 nucleotides are TGTGCCAGCAGCTTCCGAGGTATAGGCACTGAAGCTTTCTTT.